The rows below give T cell receptor beta chains drawn from one sample of a study of neurological immune-mediated disorders. TCRdb fed the 5' RACE reads into MiXCR, producing one record per CDR3 protein. The table records under 80,000 distinct CDR3 sequences, roughly 4.8% of them present only once. Sequencing input: PBMCs. The receptors stem from a woman in her forties or fifties with multiple sclerosis. The CDR3 runs from the conserved cysteine through the conserved F or W. The D gene is left open where the match is weak. Size is stated for part of the rows, as once, few or many counts, or as a class when the clone is expanded.

.,TRBJ1-5,.,TRBV7-2,TGTGCCAGCAGCCCGTATGGGCAGCCCCAGAATTTT,CASSPYGQPQNF
.,TRBJ2-1,.,TRBV29-1,TGCAGCGTTGGGGACACGGTCTCCTACAATGAGCAGTTCTTC,CSVGDTVSYNEQFF
many,TRBJ1-1,.,TRBV5-1,TGCGCCAGCAGCTTGGGGAAAACCGAAGCTTTCTTT,CASSLGKTEAFF
many,TRBJ2-3,TRBD2,TRBV5-5,TGTGCCAGCTCGCCGGCACGGGGAGGGGTAAGCACAGATACGCAGTATTTT,CASSPARGGVSTDTQYF
many,TRBJ1-2,TRBD1,TRBV29-1,TGCAGCGTTGATAGTTTCGGGACAGGCCATGGCTACACCTTC,CSVDSFGTGHGYTF
many,TRBJ1-3,TRBD1,TRBV9,TGTGCCAGCAGCGTAGGGGACAGGGGACCTGGAAACACCATATATTTT,CASSVGDRGPGNTIYF
many,TRBJ2-2,.,TRBV7-2,TGTGCCAGCAGCTTAGGGCGTCCAGGTGCCACCGGGGAGCTGTTTTTT,CASSLGRPGATGELFF
many,TRBJ2-3,TRBD2,TRBV6-4,TGTGCCAGCAGTGGGAGCGGGGGCACAGATACGCAGTATTTT,CASSGSGGTDTQYF
few,TRBJ1-1,TRBD1,TRBV2,TGTGCCAGCAGAGGCAGGGACAGGACGAACACTGAAGCTTTCTTT,CASRGRDRTNTEAFF
.,TRBJ2-7,.,TRBV5-1,TGCGCCAGCAGCTTGGGGGGAAAGGGGTGGAACGAGCAGTACTTC,CASSLGGKGWNEQYF
many,TRBJ2-2,.,TRBV2,TGTGCCAGCAGTGGAAGTGGGCCATACACCGGGGAGCTGTTTTTT,CASSGSGPYTGELFF
many,TRBJ2-1,.,TRBV7-3,TGTGCCAGCAGCTCTACCGGGACTTCCCATGAGCAGTTCTTC,CASSSTGTSHEQFF
.,TRBJ1-3,TRBD1,TRBV7-6,TGTGCCAGCAGCGATAGACAGGGGGCCTCCTCTGGAAACACCATATATTTT,CASSDRQGASSGNTIYF
many,TRBJ2-3,.,TRBV28,TGTGCCAGCAGTTTATTTAGGACGGTAGATACGCAGTATTTT,CASSLFRTVDTQYF
many,TRBJ2-3,.,TRBV20-1,TGCAGTGCTAGTTCTCCCTCTATCACAGATACGCAGTATTTT,CSASSPSITDTQYF
many,TRBJ1-1,.,TRBV9,TGTGCCAGCAGCGTAGACACAGGGAGAAGCACTGAAGCTTTCTTT,CASSVDTGRSTEAFF
many,TRBJ2-7,TRBD2,TRBV7-8,TGTGCCAGCAGCCGAGGGGGACTAGTGGTATACGAGCAGTACTTC,CASSRGGLVVYEQYF